This passage covers 19 T cell receptor beta chains from one sample sequenced in a study of shared clonotypes between healthy human individuals. Profiling relied on immunoSEQ multiplex PCR, and the TCRdb table lists in-frame clones only, not all of them. The sample includes roughly 2,500,000 clones, roughly 93% of them seen just once. Sequencing was done on a sample of naive CD4+ T cells from PBMCs. Documented subset: CD45RA+ positively selected. These receptors all stem from a man younger than 35 in good health. Some clones in this sample may be carry-over from other donors' samples.

The chain links TRBV6-5 to TRBJ2-7; 8 nucleotides agree with TRBD1. CDR3 size: 15 residues. V trimming: 2 bases; J trimming: 5 bases; junction bases outside the gene matches: 8. From germline, CDR1 is MNHEY and CDR2 SVGAGI. This CDR3 reads CASSYTGQGGHEQYF. The CDR3 DNA is TGTGCCAGCAGTTACACTGGACAGGGTGGCCACGAGCAGTACTTC.

Turning to this clone: This CDR3 is also generated by other DNA sequences in the sample. The chain combines TRBV11-2 with TRBJ1-1; tentative D call: TRBD1 (5 bases). From germline, CDR1 is SGHAT and CDR2 FQNNGV. Trimming left V 1 base short and J 0 bases short, with 6 bases between. This CDR3 contains 14 residues. CDR3 in amino acids: CASSLVRVNTEAFF. For the CDR3, the DNA is TGTGCCAGCAGCTTAGTCAGGGTGAACACTGAAGCTTTCTTT.

This clone was picked up one time. This sequence joins TRBV7-3 and TRBJ2-3, with 8 bases identical to TRBD2. Germline V gene data show CDR1 as SGHTA and CDR2 as FQGTGA. Unmatched junction bases numbered 5, after V lost 5 bases and J lost 1 base. The CDR3 runs to 15 residues. CDR3 sequence: CASSTTGLGTDTQYF. CDR3 in DNA: TGTGCCAGCAGCACCACGGGACTAGGCACAGATACGCAGTATTTT.

This clone was seen just once. J is TRBJ2-1 and V is TRBV6-4; TRBD2 is a possible D gene (5 bases). CDR1 and CDR2 from the germline V gene are MRHNA and SNTAGT. CDR3 length: 14 residues. Trimming took 5 bases from V and 12 from J, leaving 20 bases between them. The DNA for the CDR3 is TGTGCCAGCAGTCGGTGGCCGGGGATCATCGGGCAGTTCTTC. Amino acids: CASSRWPGIIGQFF.

On this clone: At the DNA level, this CDR3 is encoded by other sequences in the same sample as well. The V call is TRBV30, the J call TRBJ2-7; D assignment may be TRBD1 or TRBD2 (5 bases each). V was shortened by 0 bases and J by 2 bases, with 8 bases between the two germline ends. Germline-derived CDR1 and CDR2 are GTSNPN and SVGIG (reference sequence). The CDR3 contains 13 residues. CDR3 in amino acids: CAWSVQGPYEQYF. As DNA, the CDR3 is TGTGCCTGGAGTGTTCAGGGACCCTACGAGCAGTACTTC. Filled out from reference TRBV30 and TRBJ2-7, the complete variable domain reads SQTIHQWPATLVQPVGSPLSLECTVEGTSNPNLYWYRQAAGRGLQLLFYSVGIGQISSEVPQNLSASRPQDRQFILSSKKLLLSDSGFYLCAWSVQGPYEQYFGPGTRLTVT.

The chain combines TRBV27 with TRBJ2-1; 7 nucleotides agree with TRBD2. The J segment lost 6 bases and the V segment lost 6 bases, leaving 5 bases of the junction unmatched. The CDR3 is made up of 13 amino acids. Germline CDR1 and CDR2: MNHEY and SMNVEV (reference sequence). The CDR3 DNA sequence: TGTGCCAGCAGCGGCGGGAGAGCCAATGAGCAGTTCTTC. Amino acid sequence: CASSGGRANEQFF.

This chain links TRBV2 with TRBJ2-7; 10 bases are shared with TRBD2. The CDR3 length is 14 residues. The V segment lost 6 bases and the J segment 2 bases; nucleotides outside the gene matches: 4. Germline assignment: CDR1 SNHLY and CDR2 FYNNEI. The CDR3 nucleotides read TGTGCCAGCAGGGGGGGGACTAGCGCCTACGAGCAGTACTTC. Its translation is CASRGGTSAYEQYF.

This sequence joins TRBV28 and TRBJ2-7; weak D call: TRBD2 (6 bases). CDR3 length equals 14 residues. V was cut by 7 bases and J by 1 base, with 14 bases left in between. The germline CDR1 and CDR2 sequences are MDHEN and SYDVKM. The CDR3: CASMSRGESYEQYF. CDR3 sequence (DNA): TGTGCCAGCATGTCGCGGGGAGAATCCTACGAGCAGTACTTC. The full variable domain, completed using reference TRBV28 and TRBJ2-7, is DVKVTQSSRYLVKRTGEKVFLECVQDMDHENMFWYRQDPGLGLRLIYFSYDVKMKEKGDIPEGYSVSREKKERFSLILESASTNQTSMYLCASMSRGESYEQYFGPGTRLTVT.

The chain is built from TRBV29-1 and TRBJ2-7; the match to TRBD2 covers 11 bases. Per germline, CDR1 SQVTM and CDR2 ANQGSEA. Trimming at V came to 5 bases and at J to 4 bases, leaving 4 bases not matched to a gene. CDR3 length equals 13 residues. CDR3 DNA: TGCAGCGTTCCGGGACTAGCGGATTACGAGCAGTACTTC. Translated, it gives CSVPGLADYEQYF.

The genes are TRBV6-1 and TRBJ2-5; perhaps TRBD1 as D (6 bases). Between the trimmed V and J ends, which lost 6 bases and 5 bases, there was a span of 13 bases. The CDR3 totals 13 residues. CDR1 is MNHNS and CDR2 is SASEGT in the germline V gene. The CDR3 reads CASRANRDETQYF. As DNA, the CDR3 is TGTGCCAGCAGGGCGAACAGGGACGAGACCCAGTACTTC.

The J gene is TRBJ2-1, the V gene TRBV5-1, with D unclear. V lost 2 bases to trimming and J lost 7 bases, with 7 bases between them. The CDR3 runs 12 residues. Per germline, CDR1 SGHRS and CDR2 YFSETQ. The CDR3 reads CASSLRSNEQFF. The CDR3 DNA follows: TGCGCCAGCAGCTTACGTTCAAATGAGCAGTTCTTC. Filled out from reference TRBV5-1 and TRBJ2-1, the complete variable domain reads KAGVTQTPRYLIKTRGQQVTLSCSPISGHRSVSWYQQTPGQGLQFLFEYFSETQRNKGNFPGRFSGRQFSNSRSEMNVSTLELGDSALYLCASSLRSNEQFFGPGTRLTVL.

The J gene is TRBJ2-7, the V gene TRBV19; the D is unclear. Trimming left V 6 bases short and J 2 bases short, with 14 bases between. The CDR3 is made up of 14 amino acids. The V gene's germline CDR1 is LNHDA and CDR2 SQIVND (reference sequence). CDR3 DNA sequence: TGTGCCAGTAGGGAGCGCCTAGACGCCTACGAGCAGTACTTC. Its protein is CASRERLDAYEQYF.

A single count supports this clone. The genes are TRBV28 and TRBJ1-2, with D perhaps TRBD1 (6 bases). The CDR3 extends over 15 amino acids. The germline V and J ends were trimmed by 8 bases and 0 bases, with 16 bases remaining between them. Germline CDR1 MDHEN, CDR2 SYDVKM. The CDR3 loop is CASGTRTVPNYGYTF. The CDR3 DNA is TGTGCCAGCGGGACAAGGACGGTTCCTAACTATGGCTACACCTTC.

A single count supports this clone. The J gene is TRBJ1-6, the V gene TRBV28, with TRBD1 matching 9 bases. The J segment lost 8 bases and the V segment lost 5 bases, leaving 4 bases of the junction unmatched. The CDR3 spans 14 residues. Germline V gene lookup returns CDR1 MDHEN and CDR2 SYDVKM. CDR3 coding DNA: TGTGCCAGCAGTCCCGGGACAGGGTATTCACCCCTCCACTTT. Translation gives CASSPGTGYSPLHF.

Turning to this clone: The sample carries other DNA sequences with the same CDR3. The chain uses TRBV5-1 and TRBJ2-1; no definite D call. The CDR3 length is 15 residues. Germline-derived CDR1 and CDR2 are SGHRS and YFSETQ. With 0 bases removed from V and 1 base from J, the gap between germline ends came to 8 bases. The DNA for the CDR3 is TGCGCCAGCAGCTTGGCCGGGCTTTCCTACAATGAGCAGTTCTTC. This codes for CASSLAGLSYNEQFF.

In the case of this clone: The same CDR3 can be traced to other DNA sequences in this sample. The rearrangement links TRBV11-3 to TRBJ2-5; TRBD1 or TRBD2 may be the D gene (6 bases each). CDR1 is SGHNT and CDR2 is YENEEA in the germline V gene. The length of the CDR3 is 13 residues. Trimming left V 5 bases short and J 5 bases short, with 12 bases between. The CDR3 DNA sequence: TGTGCCAGCAGCCCGAACGGGGGCGAGACCCAGTACTTC. As protein: CASSPNGGETQYF.

The CDR3 region has the DNA TGTGCCAGCACCTTGGGGCCAGGATACTCCTACGAGCAGTACTTC. The encoded protein is CASTLGPGYSYEQYF. This chain connects TRBV11-2 to TRBJ2-7; D may be TRBD1 (5 bases). This CDR3 contains 15 residues. Germline V lookup: CDR1 SGHAT, CDR2 FQNNGV. Trimming took 7 bases from V and 0 from J, leaving 16 bases between them.

This sequence joins TRBV11-2 and TRBJ2-7; D is perhaps TRBD1 or TRBD2 (5 bases each). The germline V gene encodes CDR1 SGHAT and CDR2 FQNNGV. CDR3 size: 15 residues. Trimming cost V 2 bases and J 0 bases, with 11 bases left between them. CDR3 sequence (DNA): TGTGCCAGCAGCTTATTTCCAGGGAGCTCCTACGAGCAGTACTTC. Translation: CASSLFPGSSYEQYF. Together with reference TRBV11-2 and TRBJ2-7, the CDR3 gives the full variable domain: EAGVAQSPRYKIIEKRQSVAFWCNPISGHATLYWYQQILGQGPKLLIQFQNNGVVDDSQLPKDRFSAERLKGVDSTLKIQPAKLEDSAVYLCASSLFPGSSYEQYFGPGTRLTVT.

The genes are TRBV6-5 and TRBJ1-4; D possibly corresponds to TRBD1 (6 bases). The V gene lost 6 bases and the J gene lost 5 bases, with 16 bases spanning the gap. Germline V gene lookup returns CDR1 MNHEY and CDR2 SVGAGI. The CDR3 contains 15 residues. The CDR3 spells CASRPEQGMNEKLFF. The CDR3 nucleotides are TGTGCCAGCAGACCTGAGCAGGGGATGAATGAAAAACTGTTTTTT.